This T cell receptor beta chain was identified in a study of blood T cell repertoires in COVID-19. The wider study: Cohort 3 donors counted as recovered after two negative PCRs, clearance, or resolved symptoms. The origin of the acute and convalescent COVID-19 samples was the United States, Italy and Spain.

The method was immunoSEQ multiplex PCR; TCRdb's version includes in-frame clones alone and lacks a portion of them. The profile shows about 210,000 clones, around 86% of them singletons. Trimming took off 0 bases at V and 5 bases at J, with 19 bases between the two ends. The CDR3 sequence is 17 residues long. CDR1 is LGHDT, CDR2 YNNKEL, per germline (reference sequence). Sequencing input: PBMCs or T cells enriched from blood (not recorded which). This sequence was found in a man younger than 45 in a cohort exposed to, infected with or recovered from COVID-19 (not recorded which). The rearrangement joins TRBV3-1 (or the pseudogene TRBV3-2) to TRBJ2-5; TRBD1 is a possible D gene (6 bases). CDR3 in DNA: TGTGCCAGCAGCCAAGAAGGTCCGGACAGCCCCCTTGAGACCCAGTACTTC. As protein: CASSQEGPDSPLETQYF.